Each of the 17 T cell receptor beta chains below was sequenced from the same sample in a study of cytomegalovirus exposure and HLA in healthy donors. The PCR ran on 60 Vbeta and 13 Jbeta primers. Using immunoSEQ multiplex PCR, the repertoire was profiled, and TCRdb retains in-frame clones only, with some absent. Among 65,000 to 90,000 clones, under 80% were seen once, and the ten largest hold around 3.9%. Sequences were obtained from PBMCs. Receptor source: a man in his sixties in good health and CMV-seronegative.

The V call is TRBV19, the J call TRBJ2-2; 7 bases map to TRBD1. CDR3 length: 16 residues. V shed 3 bases, J shed 5 bases, and the junction held 9 bases outside the gene matches. Germline CDR1 and CDR2: LNHDA and SQIVND (reference sequence). In nucleotides, the CDR3 is TGTGCCAGTAGTATGAAGACAGGGATGGGGACCGGGGAGCTGTTTTTT. Amino acids: CASSMKTGMGTGELFF. The whole variable domain, remainder taken from reference TRBV19 and TRBJ2-2, is DGGITQSPKYLFRKEGQNVTLSCEQNLNHDAMYWYRQDPGQGLRLIYYSQIVNDFQKGDIAEGYSVSREKKESFPLTVTSAQKNPTAFYLCASSMKTGMGTGELFFGEGSRLTVL.

The chain combines TRBV2 with TRBJ2-5; D may be TRBD2 (7 bases). V was clipped by 9 bases and J by 5 bases, with 22 bases between them. This CDR3 has 15 amino acids. The germline gives CDR1 SNHLY, CDR2 FYNNEI. For the CDR3, the DNA is TGTGCCAGGAGGTGGGGGGGGGAGGGGGACGAGACCCAGTACTTC. This gives the protein CARRWGGEGDETQYF.

This rearrangement joins TRBV9 to TRBJ2-1; tentatively, D is TRBD2 (6 bases). Germline V lookup: CDR1 SGDLS, CDR2 YYNGEE. This CDR3 is built from 18 residues. The V and J ends lost 0 bases and 3 bases respectively, with 19 bases between them. CDR3 loop: CASSVDLPGDYIYNEQFF. The CDR3 DNA is TGTGCCAGCAGCGTAGATTTGCCGGGAGACTACATCTACAATGAGCAGTTCTTC.

This clone was recorded a few times. The chain employs TRBV5-1 and TRBJ1-1, with 7 positions matching TRBD1. The length of the CDR3 is 14 residues. CDR1 is SGHRS, CDR2 YFSETQ, per germline. V dropped 2 bases and J dropped 1; count of bases not matched to a gene: 2. This chain's CDR3 is CASSLGTANTEAFF. As DNA, the CDR3 is TGCGCCAGCAGCTTAGGGACAGCGAACACTGAAGCTTTCTTT.

The table lists this clone with a count of one. The V gene is TRBV7-2, the J gene TRBJ1-1; D uncertain. This CDR3 region has 15 residues. Germline V gene data show CDR1 as SGHTA and CDR2 as FQGNSA. V lost 5 bases to trimming and J lost 0 bases, with 13 bases between them. The CDR3 coding sequence is TGTGCCAGCAGCCCGGGTCGCGTTTTGAACACTGAAGCTTTCTTT. The encoded protein is CASSPGRVLNTEAFF.

This clone was observed a single time. This chain links TRBV11-2 with TRBJ2-3, with 13 bases aligning to TRBD2. The CDR3 runs to 17 residues. Germline loops: CDR1 SGHAT, CDR2 FQNNGV. V shed 5 bases and J 1 base; nucleotides not matched to a gene: 6. The CDR3 region has the DNA TGTGCCAGCAGCCCGAATGGACTAGCGGGGGGCACAGATACGCAGTATTTT. Protein product: CASSPNGLAGGTDTQYF.

The CDR3 spells CASSSTLAGREYNEQFF. CDR3 nucleotide sequence: TGTGCCAGCAGCTCTACCTTAGCGGGGAGGGAATACAATGAGCAGTTCTTC. The chain carries TRBV7-3 and TRBJ2-1; 8 bases agree with TRBD2. The V segment lost 4 bases and the J segment 4 bases; nucleotides outside the gene matches: 12. CDR3 length: 17 residues. Germline CDR1 reads SGHTA; CDR2 reads FQGTGA.

The chain recombines TRBV5-8 with TRBJ2-7; D possibly corresponds to TRBD2 (5 bases). Per the germline V gene, CDR1 is SGHTS and CDR2 is YDEGEE. CDR3 length equals 15 residues. The germline V and J ends were trimmed by 5 bases and 5 bases, with 20 bases remaining between them. CDR3 loop: CASRRVDAARDEQYF. The CDR3 DNA reads TGTGCCAGCAGGAGGGTCGACGCCGCTCGGGACGAGCAGTACTTC.

The gene calls are TRBV16 and TRBJ2-2; possible D gene TRBD1, 5 bases. Germline V gives CDR1 KGHSY, CDR2 FQNENV. V dropped 4 bases and J dropped 5 bases, with 29 bases sitting between them. There are 20 residues in the CDR3. As DNA, the CDR3 is TGTGCCAGCAGCCCCCCCGGTAGGGGTCTTGGTAACTCGTCTACCGGGGAGCTGTTTTTT. Translation: CASSPPGRGLGNSSTGELFF. Full variable domain (rest looked up from reference TRBV16 and TRBJ2-2): GEEVAQTPKHLVRGEGQKAKLYCAPIKGHSYVFWYQQVLKNEFKFLISFQNENVFDETGMPKERFSAKCLPNSPCSLEIQATKLEDSAVYFCASSPPGRGLGNSSTGELFFGEGSRLTVL.

This chain joins TRBV4-2 and TRBJ2-3, with TRBD1 as a possible D gene (6 bases). Trimming shortened V by 1 base and J by 1 base, and 18 bases separated the two germline ends. The CDR3 spans 18 residues. Germline V gene lookup returns CDR1 LGHNA and CDR2 YNFKEQ. CDR3 bases: TGTGCCAGCAGCCAAGTCTGGAGGCAGGGGAGAGGCACAGATACGCAGTATTTT. It yields the protein CASSQVWRQGRGTDTQYF.

The chain employs TRBV7-9 and TRBJ1-1; no reliable D call. The CDR3 has 12 amino acids. Germline values: CDR1 SEHNR, CDR2 FQNEAQ (reference sequence). As DNA, the CDR3 is TGTTCCGTCGGAGTTAGGAACACTGAAGCTTTCTTT. Translation: CSVGVRNTEAFF.

This rearrangement joins TRBV5-4 to TRBJ2-7, with TRBD1 identical over 12 bases. With V trimmed by 0 bases and J by 5 bases, 6 bases remained unmatched. CDR3 length equals 16 residues. The V gene's germline CDR1 is SGHNT and CDR2 YYREEE (reference sequence). The CDR3 DNA sequence: TGTGCCAGCAGCTTGGACACCGGGACAGGGGGCAACGAGCAGTACTTC. This encodes CASSLDTGTGGNEQYF.

This sequence joins TRBV10-3 and TRBJ1-1; D is unresolved. V was pared by 3 bases and J by 6 bases, with 11 bases between. The CDR3 is made up of 13 amino acids. Germline assignment: CDR1 ENHRY and CDR2 SYGVKD. Written as DNA, the CDR3 is TGTGCCATCAGTGATGAGAGGGCGTCTGAAGCTTTCTTT. This translates into CAISDERASEAFF.

A few counts support this clone. The chain couples TRBV6-1 to TRBJ1-5; maybe TRBD1 (5 bases). Germline CDR1 MNHNS, CDR2 SASEGT. Trimming took 4 bases from V and 3 from J, leaving 22 bases between them. The CDR3 extends over 18 amino acids. The CDR3 DNA follows: TGTGCCAGCAGTGGCCCCATAGGTCGACAGACGTACAATCAGCCCCAGCATTTT. Its translation: CASSGPIGRQTYNQPQHF.

On this clone itself: The same CDR3 is also encoded by other DNA sequences in this sample. This chain connects TRBV4-2 to TRBJ2-2; D is perhaps TRBD2 (6 bases). V was pared by 8 bases and J by 1 base, with 17 bases between. Germline V gene sequence: CDR1 LGHNA, CDR2 YNFKEQ. The CDR3 length is 16 residues. Here the CDR3 reads CASHPGVGGNTGELFF. The CDR3 nucleotides read TGTGCCAGCCACCCCGGAGTGGGGGGGAACACCGGGGAGCTGTTTTTT.

This clone turned up a few times. The chain recombines TRBV7-9 with TRBJ2-7; TRBD1 matches at 9 bases. Germline V lookup: CDR1 SEHNR, CDR2 FQNEAQ (reference sequence). The J segment lost 4 bases and the V segment lost 1 base, leaving 8 bases of the junction unmatched. The CDR3 has 16 amino acids. The CDR3: CASSLVETGGSYEQYF. The CDR3 DNA is TGTGCCAGCAGCTTAGTAGAGACAGGGGGATCGTACGAGCAGTACTTC.

The V and J genes are TRBV2 and TRBJ1-1; D not certain. CDR3 length: 15 residues. The V and J ends lost 5 bases and 0 bases respectively, with 13 bases between them. In germline, CDR1 is SNHLY, CDR2 FYNNEI. The chain's CDR3 is CASSKTSLLNTEAFF. The CDR3 bases are TGTGCCAGCAGTAAAACCTCACTTTTGAACACTGAAGCTTTCTTT.